These T cell receptor beta chains were read from a single sample in a study of Graves' ophthalmopathy and Graves' hyperthyroidism. TCRdb re-called the multiplex PCR reads through MiXCR, storing one row per CDR3 protein. The table lists some 360,000 distinct CDR3 sequences, about 15% of them singletons. The specimen sequenced was peripheral blood. The origin of the receptors is an adult woman with stable Graves' hyperthyroidism. Each CDR3 is given with its conserved first and last residue. The order of the fields is J gene, D gene, clone size, V gene, CDR3 DNA, CDR3 protein. A D gene is named only where the DNA matches it firmly. For some rows the clone size is stated as once, few or many, or as a class when expanded; others skip it.

TRBJ1-1	NA	many	TRBV20-1	TGCAGTGCTAGCATCTCCGGACCTGGAGCTTTCTTT	CSASISGPGAFF
TRBJ1-1	TRBD1	many	TRBV7-2	TGTGCCAGCAGCTCAGGGGGGCGTATGACTGAAGCTTTCTTT	CASSSGGRMTEAFF
TRBJ1-2	NA	NA	TRBV12-3/TRBV12-4	TGTGCCAGCAGTTCGATTCAGGCGGGGGATAACTATGGCTACACCTTC	CASSSIQAGDNYGYTF
TRBJ1-2	NA	once	TRBV6-1	TGTGCCAGCAGTGAGGACGCGGGAGGCTATGGCTACACCTTC	CASSEDAGGYGYTF
TRBJ2-7	NA	many	TRBV7-2	TGTGCCAGCAGCTTGCGTCCACTCCTCTACGAGCAGTACTTC	CASSLRPLLYEQYF
TRBJ2-7	TRBD2	many	TRBV11-2	TGTGCCAGCAGCTCCCTAGGTCCGGGACTAGGATTAGAGCAGTACTTC	CASSSLGPGLGLEQYF
TRBJ2-2	NA	many	TRBV30	TGTGCCTGGTTATTCCTCACCGGGGAGCTGTTTTTT	CAWLFLTGELFF
TRBJ2-7	TRBD2	many	TRBV20-1	TGCAGTGCGAGAATTTTAGCGGGAGACCCCTACGAGCAGTACTTC	CSARILAGDPYEQYF
TRBJ1-2	TRBD1	NA	TRBV12-3/TRBV12-4	TGTGCCAGCAGTTCCTCCGGGACAGGGTCGCGTGGCTACACCTTC	CASSSSGTGSRGYTF
TRBJ1-2	NA	many	TRBV7-2	TGTGCCAGCAGCTCCGCGGGCCCCTATGGCTACACCTTC	CASSSAGPYGYTF
TRBJ1-3	NA	NA	TRBV11-2	TGTGCCAGCAGCTTCTCCAGGACGTCGGGAAACACCATATATTTT	CASSFSRTSGNTIYF
TRBJ2-2	NA	few	TRBV5-1	TGCGCCAGCAGCTTGGGAGCTACCGGGGAGCTGTTTTTT	CASSLGATGELFF
TRBJ1-1	NA	few	TRBV19	TGTGCCAGTAGTGCCCGGGGCCACACTGAAGCTTTCTTT	CASSARGHTEAFF
TRBJ1-1	NA	many	TRBV6-5	TGTGCCAGCAGTTCAAGGCAGGGGCGCACTGAAGCTTTCTTT	CASSSRQGRTEAFF
TRBJ1-5	NA	many	TRBV6-1	TGTGCCAGCAGTGAAGCGGTCTATAGCAATCAGCCCCAGCATTTT	CASSEAVYSNQPQHF
TRBJ2-5	NA	many	TRBV24-1	TGTGCCACCAGTGATTCGACTGAAGAGACCCAGTACTTC	CATSDSTEETQYF
TRBJ1-1	TRBD1	many	TRBV13	TGTGCCAGCAGCTTCGCGACCAGGGGGACTGAAGCTTTCTTT	CASSFATRGTEAFF
TRBJ1-4	NA	many	TRBV2	TGTGCCAGCAGTGGGATTGAAAAACTGTTTTTT	CASSGIEKLFF
TRBJ2-7	TRBD2	many	TRBV5-1	TGCGCCAGCAGCCTGATGACTAGCCAACAGTACTTC	CASSLMTSQQYF
TRBJ2-7	TRBD2	many	TRBV6-1	TGTGCCAGCAGTGAAGAGGGAGGGCCGGCCGTCGACTACGAGCAGTACTTC	CASSEEGGPAVDYEQYF
TRBJ2-7	NA	many	TRBV6-1	TGTGCCAGCAGCAGAGAACCGGCCCACGAGCAGTACTTC	CASSREPAHEQYF
TRBJ2-4	TRBD1	many	TRBV15	TGTGCCACCAGCAGAGATCCAGGGGGAGTGACGTCTCGAGACATTAAGTACTTC	CATSRDPGGVTSRDIKYF